These 25 T cell receptor beta chains came from one sample sequenced in a study of T cell responses to AZD1222 COVID-19 vaccine. TCRdb's copy holds only in-frame clones and misses some; the assay was immunoSEQ multiplex PCR. Here the sample spans 95,000 to 130,000 clones, 92% being singletons. The specimen comprised peripheral blood, sampled 28 days after the second AZD1222 dose. Receptors were obtained from an adult who received the AZD1222 COVID-19 vaccine.

The chain employs TRBV28 and TRBJ1-4; no definite D call. Trimming left V 5 bases short and J 0 bases short, with 10 bases between. CDR3 length: 15 amino acids. Germline CDR1 and CDR2: MDHEN and SYDVKM. This CDR3 is CASSPPFATNEKLFF. In nucleotides, the CDR3 is TGTGCCAGCAGTCCCCCCTTTGCAACTAATGAAAAACTGTTTTTT.

V gene TRBV18 combines with J gene TRBJ2-5, with 9 bases fitting TRBD1. The germline gives CDR1 KGHSH, CDR2 LQKENI. V gave up 3 bases and J gave up 4 bases; unmatched junction bases: 0. The CDR3 has 13 residues. CDR3 sequence (DNA): TGTGCCAGCTCACCGGGACAGGGAGAGACCCAGTACTTC. This translates into CASSPGQGETQYF.

CDR3 region: CASSPGGGPQYF. The CDR3 bases are TGTGCCAGCAGCCCTGGGGGGGGGCCCCAGTACTTC. V and J are TRBV3-1 (or the pseudogene TRBV3-2) and TRBJ2-5; possibly TRBD2 for D (7 bases). V was shortened by 4 bases and J by 9 bases, with 12 bases between the two germline ends. The germline CDR1 and CDR2 sequences are LGHDT and YNNKEL (reference sequence). This CDR3 is built from 12 residues.

This chain connects TRBV6-4 to TRBJ2-7; 8 bases map to TRBD1. V was pared by 2 bases and J by 6 bases, with 3 bases of the junction left unmatched. The CDR3 contains 13 residues. Germline loops: CDR1 MRHNA, CDR2 SNTAGT. CDR3 loop: CASSDTGGREQYF. CDR3 bases: TGTGCCAGCAGTGACACAGGGGGGCGCGAGCAGTACTTC.

The chain uses TRBV27 and TRBJ2-1; D may match TRBD1 or TRBD2 (5 bases each). Germline V gives CDR1 MNHEY, CDR2 SMNVEV (reference sequence). The CDR3 loop spans 18 amino acids. Trimming took off 6 bases at V and 0 bases at J, with 21 bases between the two ends. CDR3 nucleotides: TGTGCCAGCAGCTGGGACGCTGGCCGACCTGACTCCTACAATGAGCAGTTCTTC. This gives the protein CASSWDAGRPDSYNEQFF.

The chain is built from TRBV27 and TRBJ1-6; D ambiguous. The CDR3 has 12 residues. Trimming cost V 1 base and J 5 bases, with 0 bases left between them. Germline V gene lookup returns CDR1 MNHEY and CDR2 SMNVEV (reference sequence). Written as DNA, the CDR3 is TGTGCCAGCAGTTTATATAATTCACCCCTCCACTTT. It is translated as CASSLYNSPLHF.

On this clone: At one boundary the junction diverges from the germline segment, which might be a read error. The chain uses TRBV7-9 and TRBJ2-5; D is perhaps TRBD2 (5 bases). The CDR3 runs 13 residues. From germline, CDR1 is SEHNR and CDR2 FQNEAQ (reference sequence). The CDR3 nucleotides read TGTGCCAGCAGCTTAGGCCTGGCCGGGGTAAATGACTTC. Translating it yields CASSLGLAGVNDF.

The V call is TRBV30, the J call TRBJ2-1; D unclear. The CDR3 extends over 15 amino acids. V gave up 2 bases and J gave up 0 bases, with 11 bases separating them. The germline V gene encodes CDR1 GTSNPN and CDR2 SVGIG (reference sequence). This CDR3 is CAWSLDSSSYNEQFF. As DNA, the CDR3 is TGTGCCTGGAGTTTAGACTCGAGCTCCTACAATGAGCAGTTCTTC.

The V gene is TRBV2, the J gene TRBJ2-1, with 9 positions matching TRBD2. Trimming took 6 bases from V and 4 from J; bases not matched to a gene: 10. This CDR3 region has 16 residues. In germline, CDR1 is SNHLY, CDR2 FYNNEI. The CDR3 nucleotides are TGTGCCAGCAGCGCTGGACTAGCGAGACTATACAATGAGCAGTTCTTC. Its translation is CASSAGLARLYNEQFF.

Regarding this clone: In the same sample, other DNA sequences code for this CDR3. The chain combines TRBV7-2 with TRBJ1-1, with D possibly TRBD1 on 5 matching bases. The CDR3 is 14 amino acids. Trimming cost V 1 base and J 2 bases, with 8 bases left between them. Per the germline V gene, CDR1 is SGHTA and CDR2 is FQGNSA. The CDR3 loop is CASSLGGTNTEAFF. Here the CDR3 DNA reads TGTGCCAGCAGCTTAGGGGGGACCAACACTGAAGCTTTCTTT.

V and J are TRBV6-5 and TRBJ2-7, with 11 bases lining up with TRBD2. The CDR3 consists of 15 residues. Germline trimming cut 5 bases from V and 3 bases from J; bases unmatched to any gene: 6. The V gene's germline CDR1 is MNHEY and CDR2 SVGAGI. The CDR3 protein is CASSPSGRHLYEQYF. The CDR3 DNA reads as TGTGCCAGCAGTCCTAGCGGGAGGCACCTCTACGAGCAGTACTTC.

The chain couples TRBV7-9 to TRBJ1-1, with D perhaps matching TRBD1 (5 bases). This CDR3 is 14 amino acids long. Germline-derived CDR1 and CDR2 are SEHNR and FQNEAQ (reference sequence). V lost 1 base to trimming and J lost 0 bases, with 6 bases between them. In DNA form, the CDR3 reads TGTGCCAGCAGCTTAGGGGGCATGAACACTGAAGCTTTCTTT. Amino acid sequence: CASSLGGMNTEAFF. Supplemented by reference TRBV7-9 and TRBJ1-1, the full variable domain reads DTGVSQNPRHKITKRGQNVTFRCDPISEHNRLYWYRQTLGQGPEFLTYFQNEAQLEKSRLLSDRFSAERPKGSFSTLEIQRTEQGDSAMYLCASSLGGMNTEAFFGQGTRLTVV.

In nucleotides, the CDR3 is TGTGCCAGCAGTTTGGACACCGGGAACACCTACGAGCAGTACTTC. It is translated as CASSLDTGNTYEQYF. The chain employs TRBV28 and TRBJ2-7; tentatively, D is TRBD1 or TRBD2 (5 bases each). The CDR3 is 15 amino acids. Trimming removed 3 bases from V and 2 bases from J, with 14 bases in between. Germline lookup yields CDR1 MDHEN and CDR2 SYDVKM.

The chain recombines TRBV4-2 with TRBJ2-5, with 13 bases fitting TRBD2. CDR1 LGHNA and CDR2 YNFKEQ come from the germline V gene. This CDR3 region has 17 residues. J gave up 4 bases and V 5 bases, and 10 bases lay outside the gene matches. For the CDR3, the DNA is TGTGCCAGCAGCTCCCGGACTAGCGGGAGTCGAGGAGAGACCCAGTACTTC. Its translation: CASSSRTSGSRGETQYF.

The rearrangement uses TRBV29-1 and TRBJ2-3, with 7 nucleotides matching TRBD1. V lost 3 bases and J lost 3; bases outside the gene matches: 12. The germline gives CDR1 SQVTM, CDR2 ANQGSEA. CDR3 length: 16 residues. The CDR3 region has the DNA TGCAGCGTTGAGGGAATAGACAGGGTTGGGACAGATACGCAGTATTTT. Amino acids: CSVEGIDRVGTDTQYF.

The V and J genes are TRBV28 and TRBJ2-5; D is uncertain. Germline V gene data show CDR1 as MDHEN and CDR2 as SYDVKM. The CDR3 consists of 14 residues. V lost 5 bases and J lost 1, with 11 bases in between. CDR3 sequence (DNA): TGTGCCAGCAGTGCTCACCAGGTCCAAGAGACCCAGTACTTC. The encoded protein is CASSAHQVQETQYF.

This clone was observed a single time. The chain uses TRBV19 and TRBJ2-4; tentatively, D is TRBD1 (6 bases). The CDR3 is 16 residues long. The V and J ends lost 2 bases and 2 bases respectively, with 13 bases between them. CDR1 and CDR2 from the germline V gene are LNHDA and SQIVND (reference sequence). CDR3 amino acids: CASSILQGVTKNIQYF. The CDR3 region has the DNA TGTGCCAGTAGTATACTACAGGGAGTAACCAAAAACATTCAGTACTTC.

The rearrangement joins TRBV7-3 to TRBJ2-2, with 8 bases identical to TRBD1. V shed 0 bases, J shed 3 bases, and the junction held 6 bases outside the gene matches. The CDR3 runs 17 residues. The germline V gene encodes CDR1 SGHTA and CDR2 FQGTGA. The CDR3 DNA follows: TGTGCCAGCAGCTTAACGGGAAACAGGGGGTACACCGGGGAGCTGTTTTTT. Translated, it gives CASSLTGNRGYTGELFF.

J is TRBJ1-1 and V is TRBV9; perhaps TRBD1 as D (6 bases). The germline V and J ends were trimmed by 0 bases and 4 bases, with 13 bases remaining between them. The V gene's germline CDR1 is SGDLS and CDR2 YYNGEE. This CDR3 comprises 15 residues. The DNA of the CDR3 is TGTGCCAGCAGCGTAGATCTGGGGGCTCGCACTGAAGCTTTCTTT. It translates to CASSVDLGARTEAFF.

This rearrangement joins TRBV7-3 to TRBJ1-1; D remains ambiguous. Germline V lookup: CDR1 SGHTA, CDR2 FQGTGA. The V end was cut by 5 bases, the J end by 0 bases, with 7 bases between. This CDR3 has 13 residues. The CDR3 loop is CASSPYLNTEAFF. In DNA, the CDR3 is TGTGCCAGCAGCCCCTACTTGAACACTGAAGCTTTCTTT. Drawing the rest from reference TRBV7-3 and TRBJ1-1, the complete variable domain is GAGVSQTPSNKVTEKGKYVELRCDPISGHTALYWYRQSLGQGPEFLIYFQGTGAADDSGLPNDRFFAVRPEGSVSTLKIQRTERGDSAVYLCASSPYLNTEAFFGQGTRLTVV.

The count of this clone is one. The chain combines TRBV3-1 (or the pseudogene TRBV3-2) with TRBJ2-1; D is possibly TRBD2 (6 bases). Germline CDR1 reads LGHDT; CDR2 reads YNNKEL (reference sequence). The V and J ends lost 3 bases and 0 bases respectively, with 12 bases between them. The CDR3 runs 16 residues. CDR3 amino acids: CASSHGGLHSYNEQFF. The DNA for the CDR3 is TGTGCCAGCAGCCACGGGGGACTCCACTCCTACAATGAGCAGTTCTTC.

The V gene is TRBV5-1, the J gene TRBJ2-1; D unclear. Trimming shortened V by 4 bases and J by 0 bases, and 14 bases separated the two germline ends. Germline V gives CDR1 SGHRS, CDR2 YFSETQ. The CDR3 length is 16 residues. CDR3 in amino acids: CASSPHSLGSYNEQFF. DNA of the CDR3: TGCGCCAGCAGCCCCCATAGCCTAGGCTCCTACAATGAGCAGTTCTTC.

The chain is built from TRBV10-2 and TRBJ2-2; D may be TRBD2 (5 bases). V was shortened by 7 bases and J by 7 bases, with 13 bases between the two germline ends. CDR1 and CDR2 from the germline V gene are WSHSY and SAAADI. The CDR3 runs 13 residues. CDR3 sequence (DNA): TGCGCCAGCACAGAGTTGAGGGACGGGGAGCTGTTTTTT. Protein product: CASTELRDGELFF.

This clone was observed once. This rearrangement joins TRBV5-6 to TRBJ1-1, with D maybe TRBD1 (5 bases). The V and J ends lost 6 bases and 3 bases respectively, with 18 bases between them. The CDR3 is made up of 15 amino acids. Germline V gene lookup returns CDR1 SGHDT and CDR2 YYEEEE. The CDR3 sequence is CASKGWAELHTEAFF. The CDR3 DNA sequence: TGTGCCAGCAAGGGGTGGGCAGAACTTCACACTGAAGCTTTCTTT.

The V and J genes are TRBV19 and TRBJ1-5; D may be TRBD1 (6 bases). The CDR3 loop spans 16 amino acids. CDR1 is LNHDA, CDR2 SQIVND, per germline (reference sequence). Trimming took off 6 bases at V and 4 bases at J, with 19 bases between the two ends. This CDR3 is CASSLTGKKINQPQHF. The CDR3 DNA follows: TGTGCCAGTAGCTTGACAGGCAAGAAGATAAATCAGCCCCAGCATTTT.